Following are 16 T cell receptor beta chains from one sample sequenced in a study of sequential checkpoint blockade in melanoma. Treatment: randomized to nivolumab then ipilimumab (arm A) or the reverse (arm B). The repertoire was sequenced with immunoSEQ multiplex PCR; TCRdb's copy has only in-frame clones and lacks some. The data show some 8,000 clones, under 95% seen once. The sequences come from CD8+ T cells sorted from blood (inferred from file names), collected from a patient given nivolumab and ipilimumab in sequence. The receptors were gathered from a human donor with melanoma.

V gene TRBV4-1 combines with J gene TRBJ1-5; D is unclear. Looked up from germline, CDR1 is MGHRA and CDR2 is YSYEKL. Trimming pared 1 base from V and 4 bases from J, leaving 14 bases between. The CDR3 totals 16 residues. The CDR3 loop reads CASSQGAGFGNQPQHF. The CDR3, as DNA: TGCGCCAGCAGCCAAGGGGCGGGTTTCGGGAATCAGCCCCAGCATTTT.

About this clone: The limits of the CDR3 on the DNA are not certain, so only TCRdb's listed CDR3 is given. The V and J genes are TRBV28 and TRBJ1-3; the listed D gene, TRBD1, was not tested against the DNA. The CDR3 has 16 amino acids, counting both end residues. Germline V CDR1 and CDR2: MDHEN, SYDVKM. CDR3 in amino acids: CASSSSQALSGNTIYF.

The rearrangement uses TRBV19 and TRBJ1-3; D gene unclear. The CDR3 extends over 14 amino acids. Trimming removed 3 bases at V and 1 base at J, with 7 bases between. The germline CDR1 and CDR2 sequences are LNHDA and SQIVND (reference sequence). The CDR3 sequence: CASSIADSGNTIYF. In DNA form, the CDR3 reads TGTGCCAGTAGTATCGCGGATTCTGGAAACACCATATATTTT.

This clone was detected only once. The genes are TRBV5-1 and TRBJ2-7, with 9 positions matching TRBD1. J was trimmed by 1 base and V by 6 bases; bases with no gene match: 2. Looked up from germline, CDR1 is SGHRS and CDR2 is YFSETQ. The CDR3 is 13 amino acids. CDR3 coding DNA: TGCGCCAGCATGGGGACAGGGTCCTACGAGCAGTACTTC. Its protein product is CASMGTGSYEQYF. Full variable domain (rest looked up from reference TRBV5-1 and TRBJ2-7): KAGVTQTPRYLIKTRGQQVTLSCSPISGHRSVSWYQQTPGQGLQFLFEYFSETQRNKGNFPGRFSGRQFSNSRSEMNVSTLELGDSALYLCASMGTGSYEQYFGPGTRLTVT.

The chain employs TRBV27 and TRBJ1-5; maybe TRBD1 (5 bases). The CDR3 consists of 14 residues. Germline V gene data show CDR1 as MNHEY and CDR2 as SMNVEV (reference sequence). V was clipped by 5 bases and J by 4 bases, with 12 bases between them. The CDR3 DNA reads TGTGCCAGCAGTCTTCAGGGAATTAATCAGCCCCAGCATTTT. Its protein product is CASSLQGINQPQHF.

V gene TRBV6-1 combines with J gene TRBJ1-5, with D perhaps TRBD1 (5 bases). The germline V gene has CDR1 MNHNS and CDR2 SASEGT. This CDR3 spans 15 amino acids. The V gene lost 0 bases and the J gene lost 6 bases, with 12 bases spanning the gap. The CDR3, as DNA: TGTGCCAGCAGTGAAGCGTCAGGGTCGCCTCAGCCCCAGCATTTT. Protein: CASSEASGSPQPQHF.

The chain uses TRBV5-6 and TRBJ1-1; D gene unclear. Trimming shortened V by 3 bases and J by 1 base, and 16 bases separated the two germline ends. The CDR3 has 16 residues. Germline loops: CDR1 SGHDT, CDR2 YYEEEE. The CDR3 DNA is TGTGCCAGCAGCTCTTTAGTTGAGAGAGGGAACACTGAAGCTTTCTTT. Its protein product is CASSSLVERGNTEAFF.

This clone occurred a few times. The J gene is TRBJ1-1, the V gene TRBV13; no reliable D call. This CDR3 has 13 amino acids. V was trimmed by 10 bases and J by 6 bases, leaving 18 bases between them. Germline assignment: CDR1 PRHDT and CDR2 FYEKMQ (reference sequence). The DNA for the CDR3 is TGTGCCACCAAGCAGGCGCTGATCGCTGAAGCTTTCTTT. Protein sequence: CATKQALIAEAFF.

This sequence joins TRBV11-1 and TRBJ2-7; tentative D call: TRBD2 (6 bases). Germline V gene data show CDR1 as SGHAT and CDR2 as FQDESV (reference sequence). The germline V and J ends were trimmed by 5 bases and 2 bases, with 13 bases remaining between them. The CDR3 runs 14 residues. The CDR3 nucleotides read TGTGCCAGCAGCCGCGGAGGGTTGCCCTACGAGCAGTACGTC. Translated, it gives CASSRGGLPYEQYV.

This clone came up once. V is TRBV29-1 and J is TRBJ1-1; D is perhaps TRBD1 (6 bases). V was trimmed by 7 bases and J by 0 bases, leaving 21 bases between them. This CDR3 region has 16 residues. Germline lookup yields CDR1 SQVTM and CDR2 ANQGSEA. CDR3 residues: CSGLDSPTTMNTEAFF. The CDR3 DNA sequence: TGCAGCGGCCTGGACAGCCCAACCACTATGAACACTGAAGCTTTCTTT.

V and J are TRBV7-9 and TRBJ1-5, with TRBD1 matching over 7 bases. CDR1 and CDR2 from the germline V gene are SEHNR and FQNEAQ (reference sequence). This CDR3 region has 15 residues. The junction had 5 bases not matched to a gene; V was cut back by 5 bases and J by 1 base. CDR3 coding DNA: TGTGCCAGCAGCCCCGAGGGGGCGAGCAATCAGCCCCAGCATTTT. Protein product: CASSPEGASNQPQHF. Full variable domain (missing parts from reference TRBV7-9 and TRBJ1-5): DTGVSQNPRHKITKRGQNVTFRCDPISEHNRLYWYRQTLGQGPEFLTYFQNEAQLEKSRLLSDRFSAERPKGSFSTLEIQRTEQGDSAMYLCASSPEGASNQPQHFGDGTRLSIL.

CDR3 DNA: TGTGCCAGCAGCGTATCTCCTGCCTACGAGCAGTACTTC. As protein: CASSVSPAYEQYF. The V and J genes are TRBV9 and TRBJ2-7; D is unresolved. Germline V gene lookup returns CDR1 SGDLS and CDR2 YYNGEE. The CDR3 consists of 13 residues. V was clipped by 1 base and J by 2 bases, with 7 bases between them.

J is TRBJ2-7 and V is TRBV6-9; 8 bases fit TRBD1. J was trimmed by 6 bases and V by 11 bases; bases with no gene match: 15. The CDR3 consists of 14 residues. From germline, CDR1 is MNHGY and CDR2 SVAAGI. The CDR3 sequence is CAPVPWQGACEQYF. CDR3 in DNA: TGTGCCCCCGTCCCCTGGCAGGGGGCTTGCGAGCAGTACTTC.

This sequence joins TRBV19 and TRBJ2-6; D may be TRBD2 (7 bases). Trimming left V 9 bases short and J 0 bases short, with 12 bases between. This CDR3 is built from 15 residues. Germline-derived CDR1 and CDR2 are LNHDA and SQIVND (reference sequence). The CDR3 loop reads CASKGGDSGANVLTF. CDR3 nucleotide sequence: TGTGCCAGCAAAGGGGGGGACTCTGGGGCCAACGTCCTGACTTTC.

V usage is TRBV4-2 and J usage is TRBJ1-2; no definite D call. Trimming stripped 1 base from V and 3 bases from J, with 12 bases between. Looked up from germline, CDR1 is LGHNA and CDR2 is YNFKEQ. This CDR3 region has 15 residues. The CDR3 is CASSQVLLGDYGYTF. The CDR3 DNA follows: TGTGCCAGCAGCCAAGTCCTTCTAGGCGACTATGGCTACACCTTC.

The CDR3 DNA sequence: TGTGCCAGCAGCCCTGGACTAGCAGGGGCCGGGCAGTACGTC. Protein: CASSPGLAGAGQYV. This chain uses TRBV11-3 with TRBJ2-7; 8 bases align to TRBD2. Per germline, CDR1 SGHNT and CDR2 YENEEA. The CDR3 spans 14 residues. Trimming cost V 5 bases and J 9 bases; bases outside gene matches: 12.